These 25 T cell receptor beta chains share one sample of origin, sequenced in a study of metastatic and nonmetastatic thyroid tumors. TCRdb used MiXCR to call clones anew from the PCR reads. The sample yields 4,000 or so clones, about 33% seen once. No treatment of any kind had been given to any patient before thyroid surgery. Sequencing was done on a sample of adjacent normal tissue. Every receptor here comes from a female donor with papillary thyroid cancer or a benign thyroid nodule (not recorded which). Some clones in this sample may be carry-over from other donors' samples.

The chain has TRBV2 and TRBJ2-1; 11 nucleotides align to TRBD1. V shed 5 bases and J 6 bases; nucleotides not matched to a gene: 6. CDR1 and CDR2 (germline): SNHLY, FYNNEI. CDR3 length equals 15 residues. CDR3 region: CASSLGQGASNEQFF. The CDR3 bases are TGTGCCAGCAGTTTAGGACAGGGGGCAAGCAATGAGCAGTTCTTC.

This clone has only a few counts. Here the CDR3 reads CAISASGDNNEQFF. DNA for the CDR3: TGTGCCATCAGTGCTAGCGGGGATAACAATGAGCAGTTCTTC. The rearrangement links TRBV10-3 to TRBJ2-1, with 9 bases identical to TRBD2. Germline V gives CDR1 ENHRY, CDR2 SYGVKD. The CDR3 covers 14 residues. V dropped 4 bases and J dropped 5; count of bases not matched to a gene: 3.

The CDR3 coding sequence is TGTGCCAGCAGTTATAGGACCGGGGAGCTGTTTTTT. Translating gives CASSYRTGELFF. This chain connects TRBV12-3 or TRBV12-4 to TRBJ2-2, with D unresolved. Trimming stripped 4 bases from V and 5 bases from J, with 5 bases between. The CDR3 extends over 12 amino acids.

The chain joins TRBV11-2 to TRBJ1-3, with D perhaps matching TRBD1 (6 bases). Deletions cut 2 bases from V and 2 bases from J, with 19 bases between. Germline V gives CDR1 SGHAT, CDR2 FQNNGV. The CDR3 spans 18 residues. CDR3 in DNA: TGTGCCAGCAGCTTATATCCACCGGACAGAACCACTGGAAACACCATATATTTT. Encoded protein: CASSLYPPDRTTGNTIYF.

This rearrangement joins TRBV7-6 to TRBJ2-1; D gene ambiguous. V lost 8 bases, J lost 5 bases, and 7 bases lay in between. Germline CDR1 reads SGHVS; CDR2 reads FNYEAQ. The CDR3 is 11 residues long. The DNA of the CDR3 is TGTGCCAGCCTCCAGGACAATGAGCAGTTCTTC. This gives the protein CASLQDNEQFF.

This clone is categorized as medium-sized. The chain carries TRBV3-1 and TRBJ1-2, with D unresolved. V lost 0 bases to trimming and J lost 6 bases, with 11 bases between them. Germline assignment: CDR1 LGHDT and CDR2 YNNKEL (reference sequence). This CDR3 spans 14 amino acids. The CDR3 loop is CASSQEGRFDGYTF. Written as DNA, the CDR3 is TGTGCCAGCAGCCAAGAGGGCAGGTTCGATGGCTACACCTTC.

This clone was seen at least ten times. The genes are TRBV7-9 and TRBJ1-2; TRBD1 is a possible D gene (6 bases). Trimming cost V 4 bases and J 4 bases, with 13 bases left between them. The CDR3 consists of 14 residues. Germline V gene data show CDR1 as SEHNR and CDR2 as FQNEAQ (reference sequence). The CDR3 coding sequence is TGTGCCAGCAGCTACAACCCGGACAGCTATGGCTACACCTTC. Protein sequence: CASSYNPDSYGYTF.

The rearrangement joins TRBV6-4 to TRBJ2-3; 10 bases match TRBD2. This CDR3 has 14 amino acids. The germline gives CDR1 MRHNA, CDR2 SNTAGT. V lost 4 bases to trimming and J lost 5 bases; unmatched junction nucleotides: 3. The CDR3 DNA sequence: TGTGCCAGCAGTGGGACTAGCGGCAAAGATACGCAGTATTTT. It specifies CASSGTSGKDTQYF.

The chain links TRBV20-1 to TRBJ2-4; TRBD2 is a possible D gene (6 bases). The CDR3 is 12 residues long. The germline V gene encodes CDR1 DFQATT and CDR2 SNEGSKA (reference sequence). CDR3 sequence reads: CSGELGGNIQYF. CDR3 bases: TGCAGCGGGGAGCTAGGAGGGAACATTCAGTACTTC.

In its sample, this clone is medium-sized. The chain links TRBV7-9 to TRBJ2-1; 11 bases are a match to TRBD2. CDR3 length: 17 residues. Looked up from germline, CDR1 is SEHNR and CDR2 is FQNEAQ (reference sequence). V trimming: 5 bases; J trimming: 9 bases; junction bases outside the gene matches: 15. The CDR3 sequence: CASSPGRLAGGVGEQFF. Here the CDR3 DNA reads TGTGCCAGCAGCCCGGGGCGGCTAGCGGGAGGCGTAGGTGAGCAGTTCTTC.

V is TRBV11-2 and J is TRBJ1-2; no clear D gene. There are 15 residues in the CDR3. Germline V gene sequence: CDR1 SGHAT, CDR2 FQNNGV. V dropped 3 bases and J dropped 4 bases, with 15 bases sitting between them. The DNA for the CDR3 is TGTGCCAGCAGCTTCGGTGGAGGTGACGTCTATGGCTACACCTTC. Translated: CASSFGGGDVYGYTF.

The genes are TRBV4-3 and TRBJ2-1; 7 nucleotides match TRBD1. Losses at the gene ends were 4 bases for V and 4 bases for J; bases not matched to a gene: 4. The CDR3 extends over 14 amino acids. Germline CDR1 reads LGHNA; CDR2 reads YSLEER. The DNA for the CDR3 is TGCGCCAGCAGCCCCGGGACAGAATACAATGAGCAGTTCTTC. It specifies CASSPGTEYNEQFF.

The V gene is TRBV5-1, the J gene TRBJ2-7; D may be TRBD1 (6 bases). This CDR3 spans 11 amino acids. Germline V lookup: CDR1 SGHRS, CDR2 YFSETQ. Trimming left V 5 bases short and J 3 bases short, with 6 bases between. CDR3 in amino acids: CASRQGYEQYF. CDR3 in DNA: TGCGCCAGCAGACAGGGCTACGAGCAGTACTTC. The full variable domain, its missing parts supplied by reference TRBV5-1 and TRBJ2-7, is KAGVTQTPRYLIKTRGQQVTLSCSPISGHRSVSWYQQTPGQGLQFLFEYFSETQRNKGNFPGRFSGRQFSNSRSEMNVSTLELGDSALYLCASRQGYEQYFGPGTRLTVT.

This clone has only a few counts. This chain links TRBV11-2 with TRBJ1-2; TRBD1 matches 7 bases. J lost 5 bases, V lost 0 bases, and 6 bases had no gene match. The CDR3 spans 15 residues. Germline V lookup: CDR1 SGHAT, CDR2 FQNNGV. Here the CDR3 reads CASSLDQGVSYGYTF. The CDR3 nucleotides are TGTGCCAGCAGCTTAGACCAGGGGGTGTCGTATGGCTACACCTTC.

The V call is TRBV6-2 or TRBV6-3, the J call TRBJ2-6; 9 bases are shared with TRBD1. The V gene end was trimmed by 6 bases and the J gene end by 3 bases; junction bases not matched to a gene: 9. Germline V gene data show CDR1 as MNHEY and CDR2 as SVGEGT. The CDR3 is made up of 17 amino acids. CDR3 in amino acids: CASSLGTGLFGANVLTF. The CDR3 coding sequence is TGTGCCAGCAGCCTCGGGACAGGGTTATTTGGGGCCAACGTCCTGACTTTC.

This clone has only a few counts. The chain uses TRBV6-1 and TRBJ1-3; the D is unclear. CDR1 and CDR2 (germline): MNHNS, SASEGT. The V end was cut by 3 bases, the J end by 0 bases, with 9 bases between. This CDR3 has 15 residues. CDR3 coding DNA: TGTGCCAGCAGTGATAACCCTTCCTCTGGAAACACCATATATTTT. Residues: CASSDNPSSGNTIYF.

As concerns this clone: An end of the junction differs from the germline gene, which may be a read error. The genes are TRBV2 and TRBJ1-3; 7 nucleotides align to TRBD1. Per germline, CDR1 SNHLY and CDR2 FYNNEI. The CDR3 is made up of 17 amino acids. The CDR3 region has the DNA TGTGCCAGCATTGAAACCGTGACAGGGAGCGCTGGAAACACCATATATTTT. Its protein is CASIETVTGSAGNTIYF. Complete variable domain (other parts from reference TRBV2 and TRBJ1-3): EPEVTQTPSHQVTQMGQEVILRCVPISNHLYFYWYRQILGQKVEFLVSFYNNEISEKSEIFDDQFSVERPDGSNFTLKIRSTKLEDSAMYFCASIETVTGSAGNTIYFGEGSWLTVV.

In this sample, this clone turned up a few times. The chain joins TRBV4-1 to TRBJ2-7; D unclear. The germline V and J ends were trimmed by 0 bases and 0 bases, with 9 bases remaining between them. The CDR3 has 15 amino acids. The V gene's germline CDR1 is MGHRA and CDR2 YSYEKL. CDR3 nucleotide sequence: TGCGCCAGCAGCCAAGATCGGCGGAACTCCTACGAGCAGTACTTC. Residues: CASSQDRRNSYEQYF.

This clone was observed a handful of times. The chain joins TRBV20-1 to TRBJ2-1; 9 nucleotides align to TRBD2. The junction had 10 bases not matched to a gene; V was cut back by 6 bases and J by 4 bases. The germline V gene encodes CDR1 DFQATT and CDR2 SNEGSKA (reference sequence). This CDR3 is built from 15 residues. The CDR3 nucleotides read TGCAGTGCCCTCCCGGTGACTAGCGGTTACAATGAGCAGTTCTTC. It encodes CSALPVTSGYNEQFF.

The gene calls are TRBV6-1 and TRBJ2-7; tentative D call: TRBD1 (6 bases). The CDR3 runs 16 residues. CDR1 MNHNS and CDR2 SASEGT come from the germline V gene. Trimming stripped 2 bases from V and 2 bases from J, with 16 bases between. CDR3 sequence (DNA): TGTGCCAGCAGTGAACTGGACAGCTTAACCACCTACGAGCAGTACTTC. As protein: CASSELDSLTTYEQYF.

This clone came up a few times. The chain combines TRBV10-2 with TRBJ1-1; a possible D gene is TRBD1 (5 bases). Per germline, CDR1 WSHSY and CDR2 SAAADI. The CDR3 is 15 residues long. V was pared by 4 bases and J by 5 bases, with 17 bases between. Here the CDR3 DNA reads TGCGCCAGCAGTGGAAGCACGGGACCGGGGACTGAAGCTTTCTTT. It encodes CASSGSTGPGTEAFF.

This clone was counted a few times. The J gene is TRBJ1-1, the V gene TRBV19; D unresolved. From germline, CDR1 is LNHDA and CDR2 SQIVND (reference sequence). The CDR3 runs to 11 residues. V was shortened by 9 bases and J by 5 bases, with 10 bases between the two germline ends. Here the CDR3 DNA reads TGTGCCAGCCCCGGGTGGACTGAAGCTTTCTTT. Translating it yields CASPGWTEAFF.

The chain has TRBV30 and TRBJ2-7; 9 bases fit TRBD2. Germline V gives CDR1 GTSNPN, CDR2 SVGIG (reference sequence). CDR3 length: 15 residues. The junction had 6 bases not matched to a gene; V was cut back by 1 base and J by 2 bases. The CDR3 DNA follows: TGTGCCTGGAGTGCTTTAGCGGGGGCAACCTACGAGCAGTACTTC. It is translated as CAWSALAGATYEQYF.

The chain recombines TRBV5-1 with TRBJ1-1, with D maybe TRBD1 (5 bases). The CDR3 totals 16 residues. Trimming cost V 4 bases and J 0 bases, with 16 bases left between them. The V gene's germline CDR1 is SGHRS and CDR2 YFSETQ. DNA for the CDR3: TGCGCCAGCAGCCCTGGAGAGGGGAGGATGAACACTGAAGCTTTCTTT. It specifies CASSPGEGRMNTEAFF.

The gene calls are TRBV6-5 and TRBJ2-1; D possibly corresponds to TRBD1 (5 bases). V was pared by 2 bases and J by 9 bases, with 8 bases between. This CDR3 has 12 amino acids. The germline V gene encodes CDR1 MNHEY and CDR2 SVGAGI. For the CDR3, the DNA is TGTGCCAGCAGTTACCAGCAGGGTGAGCAGTTCTTC. Amino acids: CASSYQQGEQFF.